This TCR beta chain was sequenced during a study of OX40 agonist ivuxolimab in advanced cancers. Points on this clone: The antigen is undetermined.

Study-wide results and limits: Blood T cells, both CD4+ and CD8+, expanded clonally by week 6 at 0.1 to 3.0 mg/kg.

Profiled with immunoSEQ multiplex PCR; TCRdb holds only in-frame clones, not every one. The sample lists some 100,000 clones, 80% to 85% occurring once. This receptor was obtained from an adult with an advanced solid tumor such as melanoma, head and neck, liver or kidney cancer. Sequenced here: CD4+ or CD8+ T cells sorted from blood, sampled in a trial of the OX40 agonist ivuxolimab.

CDR3 residues: CASSVDGGDRGRWGDTQYF. The CDR3 DNA reads as TGTGCCAGCAGCGTAGACGGAGGGGACAGGGGGCGCTGGGGAGATACGCAGTATTTT. This chain joins TRBV9 and TRBJ2-3; 12 positions match TRBD1. The germline V gene encodes CDR1 SGDLS and CDR2 YYNGEE. V dropped 0 bases and J dropped 5; count of bases not matched to a gene: 13. The CDR3 contains 19 residues. The entire variable domain, with the rest obtained from reference TRBV9 and TRBJ2-3, is as follows: DSGVTQTPKHLITATGQRVTLRCSPRSGDLSVYWYQQSLDQGLQFLIQYYNGEERAKGNILERFSAQQFPDLHSELNLSSLELGDSALYFCASSVDGGDRGRWGDTQYFGPGTRLTVL.